This TCR beta chain is drawn from a study of T cell responses to AZD1222 COVID-19 vaccine. The protocol was immunoSEQ multiplex PCR, while the TCRdb copy is restricted to in-frame clones and leaves out a portion. This table has roughly 100,000 clones, about 86% appearing once. V shed 4 bases and J shed 9 bases, with 14 bases lying between them. Germline CDR1 reads SGDLS; CDR2 reads YYNGEE. The CDR3 has 12 residues. The receptor was isolated from an adult in good health. The V call is TRBV9, the J call TRBJ2-7; D not resolved. The sequenced sample was peripheral blood, obtained on day 0 of AZD1222 vaccination. The CDR3: CASSSESLVQYF. The CDR3 nucleotides are TGTGCCAGCAGCTCTGAGAGTTTAGTGCAGTACTTC.